This T cell receptor (beta chain) derives from a study of regulatory T cells in long-lasting Graves disease. Through Arm-PCR of CDR3 regions and iRepertoire HTBI primers, TCR beta libraries were built. Methods used by the authors: The samples included 60 to 65 TRBV and about 13 TRBJ segments. Using its own MiXCR run on the multiplex PCR reads, TCRdb lists one record per CDR3 protein. Clone size and V and J calls follow TCRdb, not the original study. The sample includes some 500,000 distinct CDR3 sequences, roughly a sixth of them seen just once. The germline V and J ends were trimmed by 3 bases and 8 bases, with 13 bases remaining between them. Germline V gene sequence: CDR1 SQVTM, CDR2 ANQGSEA. There are 12 residues in the CDR3. Indicated time point: newly diagnosed GD, antithyroid drugs for less than 3 months. The TCR library was made from RNA that had been extracted from PBMCs in TRIzol. A nine-milliliter sample of peripheral blood was drawn into EDTA tubes.

The same sample was also studied in work on T cells in Graves' hyperthyroidism and ophthalmopathy. That report notes: Researchers ran a first-round RT-PCR on the TCR CDR3 using the HTBI primer set.

The J gene is TRBJ1-2, the V gene TRBV29-1, with D maybe TRBD1 (6 bases). Sequencing was performed on peripheral blood mononuclear cells (PBMCs), taken at new diagnosis, from a patient treated with antithyroid drugs. The sequence derives from a woman aged 35-60 years with Graves disease. This chain's CDR3 is CSVDNREGGYTF. Written as DNA, the CDR3 is TGCAGCGTTGATAACAGGGAGGGCGGCTACACCTTC.